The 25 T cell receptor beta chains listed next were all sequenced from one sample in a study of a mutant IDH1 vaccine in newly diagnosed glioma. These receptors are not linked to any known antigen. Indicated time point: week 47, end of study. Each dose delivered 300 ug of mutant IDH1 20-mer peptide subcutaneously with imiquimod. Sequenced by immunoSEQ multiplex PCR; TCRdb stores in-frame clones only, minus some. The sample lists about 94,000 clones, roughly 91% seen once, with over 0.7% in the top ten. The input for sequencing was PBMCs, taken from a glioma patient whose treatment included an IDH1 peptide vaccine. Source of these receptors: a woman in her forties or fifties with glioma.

CDR3 residues: CASSFGSGETQYF. CDR3 nucleotides: TGTGCCAGCAGCTTCGGGTCGGGAGAGACCCAGTACTTC. This chain connects TRBV7-3 to TRBJ2-5; D not resolved. The CDR3 loop spans 13 amino acids. Trimming removed 3 bases from V and 4 bases from J, with 9 bases in between. Germline V lookup: CDR1 SGHTA, CDR2 FQGTGA.

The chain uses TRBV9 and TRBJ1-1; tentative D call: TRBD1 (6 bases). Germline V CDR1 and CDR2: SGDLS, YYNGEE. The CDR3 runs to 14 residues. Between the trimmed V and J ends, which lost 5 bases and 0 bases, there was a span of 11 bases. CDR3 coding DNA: TGTGCCAGCAGTGCAGGGGACTTGAACACTGAAGCTTTCTTT. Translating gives CASSAGDLNTEAFF.

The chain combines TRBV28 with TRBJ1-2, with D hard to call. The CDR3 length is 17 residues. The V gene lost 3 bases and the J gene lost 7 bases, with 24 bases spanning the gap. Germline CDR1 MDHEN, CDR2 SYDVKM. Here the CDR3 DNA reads TGTGCCAGCAGTTTTACAGTCTACATGCGAGGTCGGATTGGCTACACCTTC. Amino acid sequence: CASSFTVYMRGRIGYTF.

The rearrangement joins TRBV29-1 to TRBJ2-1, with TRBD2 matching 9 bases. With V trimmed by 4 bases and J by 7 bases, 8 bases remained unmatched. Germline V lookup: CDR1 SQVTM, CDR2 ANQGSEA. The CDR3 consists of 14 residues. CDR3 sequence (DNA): TGCAGCGTTGGGGGCGGGAGGGCCAAGAATGAGCAGTTCTTC. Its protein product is CSVGGGRAKNEQFF.

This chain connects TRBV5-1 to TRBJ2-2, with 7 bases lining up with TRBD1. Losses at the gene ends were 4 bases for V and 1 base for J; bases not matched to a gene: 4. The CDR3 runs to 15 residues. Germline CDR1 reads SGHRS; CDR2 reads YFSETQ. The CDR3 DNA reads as TGCGCCAGCAGCGAAGGGGGCCTGAACACCGGGGAGCTGTTTTTT. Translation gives CASSEGGLNTGELFF.

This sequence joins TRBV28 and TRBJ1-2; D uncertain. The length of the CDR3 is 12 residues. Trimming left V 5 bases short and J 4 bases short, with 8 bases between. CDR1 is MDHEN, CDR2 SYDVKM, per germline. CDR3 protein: CASSGSVYGYTF. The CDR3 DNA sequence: TGTGCCAGCAGTGGGTCCGTCTATGGCTACACCTTC.

CDR3 DNA sequence: TGTGCCAGCAGCGAGAAATCCTACAATGAGCAGTTCTTC. Translation: CASSEKSYNEQFF. This rearrangement joins TRBV14 to TRBJ2-1; the D is unclear. The V gene lost 5 bases and the J gene lost 1 base, with 6 bases spanning the gap. The CDR3 runs to 13 residues. CDR1 is SGHDN, CDR2 FVKESK, per germline.

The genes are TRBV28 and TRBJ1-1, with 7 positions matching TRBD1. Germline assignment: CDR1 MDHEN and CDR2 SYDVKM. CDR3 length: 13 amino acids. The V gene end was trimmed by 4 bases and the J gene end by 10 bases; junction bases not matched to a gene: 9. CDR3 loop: CASSSGQEITAFF. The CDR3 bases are TGTGCCAGCAGTTCTGGACAGGAAATTACAGCTTTCTTT.

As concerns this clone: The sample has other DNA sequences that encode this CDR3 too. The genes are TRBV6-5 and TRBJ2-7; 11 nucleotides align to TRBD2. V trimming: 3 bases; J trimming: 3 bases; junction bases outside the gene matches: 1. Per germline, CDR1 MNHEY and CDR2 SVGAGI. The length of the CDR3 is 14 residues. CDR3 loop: CASSYSGRGYEQYF. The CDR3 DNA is TGTGCCAGCAGTTATAGCGGGAGGGGCTACGAGCAGTACTTC.

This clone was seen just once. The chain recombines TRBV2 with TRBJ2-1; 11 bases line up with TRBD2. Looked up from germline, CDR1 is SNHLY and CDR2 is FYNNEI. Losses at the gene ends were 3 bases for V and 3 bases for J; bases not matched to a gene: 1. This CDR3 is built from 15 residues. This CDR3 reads CASSEGLADYNEQFF. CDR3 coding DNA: TGTGCCAGCAGTGAGGGACTAGCGGACTACAATGAGCAGTTCTTC.

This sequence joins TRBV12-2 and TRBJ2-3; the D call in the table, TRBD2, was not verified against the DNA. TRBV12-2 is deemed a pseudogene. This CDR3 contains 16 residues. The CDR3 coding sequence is TGTGCAAGTCGCTTTCCCCCTACTAGCGGCACAGATACGCAGTATTTT. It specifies CASRFPPTSGTDTQYF.

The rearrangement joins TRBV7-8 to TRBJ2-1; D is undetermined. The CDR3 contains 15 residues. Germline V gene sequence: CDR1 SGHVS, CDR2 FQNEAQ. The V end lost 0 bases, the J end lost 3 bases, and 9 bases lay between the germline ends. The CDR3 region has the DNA TGTGCCAGCAGCTTAGCATCCTCAAACTACAATGAGCAGTTCTTC. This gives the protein CASSLASSNYNEQFF.

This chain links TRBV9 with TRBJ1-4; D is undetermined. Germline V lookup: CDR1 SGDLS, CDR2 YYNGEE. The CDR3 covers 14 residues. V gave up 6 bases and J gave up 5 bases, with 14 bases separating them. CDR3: CASNLGTPNEKLFF. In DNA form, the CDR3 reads TGTGCCAGCAACTTAGGCACTCCGAATGAAAAACTGTTTTTT.

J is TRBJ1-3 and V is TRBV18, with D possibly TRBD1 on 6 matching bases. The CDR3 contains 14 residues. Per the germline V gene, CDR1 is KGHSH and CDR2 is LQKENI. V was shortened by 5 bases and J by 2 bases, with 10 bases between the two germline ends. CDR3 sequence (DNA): TGTGCCAGCTCATCACGGACAGCTGGAAACACCATATATTTT. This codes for CASSSRTAGNTIYF.

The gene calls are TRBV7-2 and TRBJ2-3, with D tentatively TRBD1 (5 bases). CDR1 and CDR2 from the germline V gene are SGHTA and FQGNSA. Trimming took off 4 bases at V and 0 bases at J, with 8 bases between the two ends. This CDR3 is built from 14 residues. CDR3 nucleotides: TGTGCCAGCAGCTCCGGACATAGCACAGATACGCAGTATTTT. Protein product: CASSSGHSTDTQYF.

The CDR3 spells CASSLLRVLRDEQFF. Here the CDR3 DNA reads TGTGCCAGCAGTTTATTGCGGGTACTAAGGGATGAGCAGTTCTTC. The V gene is TRBV27, the J gene TRBJ2-1; weak D call: TRBD2 (5 bases). In germline, CDR1 is MNHEY, CDR2 SMNVEV (reference sequence). V was clipped by 1 base and J by 8 bases, with 15 bases between them. The CDR3 contains 15 residues.

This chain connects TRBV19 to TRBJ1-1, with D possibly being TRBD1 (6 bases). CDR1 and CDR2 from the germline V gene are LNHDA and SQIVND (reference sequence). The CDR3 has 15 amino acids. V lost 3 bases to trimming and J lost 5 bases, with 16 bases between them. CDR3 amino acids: CASSIGGQGRTEAFF. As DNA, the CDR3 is TGTGCCAGTAGTATTGGGGGGCAGGGAAGAACTGAAGCTTTCTTT.

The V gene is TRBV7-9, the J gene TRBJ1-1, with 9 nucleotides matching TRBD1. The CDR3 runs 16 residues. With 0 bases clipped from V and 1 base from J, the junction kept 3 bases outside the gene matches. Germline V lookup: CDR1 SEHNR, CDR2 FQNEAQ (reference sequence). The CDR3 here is CASSLAWDRENTEAFF. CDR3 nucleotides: TGTGCCAGCAGCTTAGCGTGGGACAGGGAGAACACTGAAGCTTTCTTT.

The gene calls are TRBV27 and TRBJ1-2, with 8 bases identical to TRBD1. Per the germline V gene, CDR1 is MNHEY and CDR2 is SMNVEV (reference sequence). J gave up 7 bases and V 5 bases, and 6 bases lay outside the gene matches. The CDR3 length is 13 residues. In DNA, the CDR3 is TGTGCCAGCAGTACCGGACAGGGCGGTGGCTACACCTTC. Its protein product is CASSTGQGGGYTF.

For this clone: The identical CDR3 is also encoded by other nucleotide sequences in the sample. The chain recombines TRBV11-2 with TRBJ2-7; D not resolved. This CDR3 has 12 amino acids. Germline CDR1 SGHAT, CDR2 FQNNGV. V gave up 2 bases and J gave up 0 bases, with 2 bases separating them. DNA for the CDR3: TGTGCCAGCAGCTTACCCTCCTACGAGCAGTACTTC. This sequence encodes CASSLPSYEQYF.

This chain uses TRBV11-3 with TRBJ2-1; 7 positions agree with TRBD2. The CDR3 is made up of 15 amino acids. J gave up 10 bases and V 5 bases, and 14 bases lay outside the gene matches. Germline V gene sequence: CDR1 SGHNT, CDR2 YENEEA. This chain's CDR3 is CASSPSGNSVGEQFF. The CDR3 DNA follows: TGTGCCAGCAGCCCAAGCGGGAACTCCGTGGGAGAGCAGTTCTTC.

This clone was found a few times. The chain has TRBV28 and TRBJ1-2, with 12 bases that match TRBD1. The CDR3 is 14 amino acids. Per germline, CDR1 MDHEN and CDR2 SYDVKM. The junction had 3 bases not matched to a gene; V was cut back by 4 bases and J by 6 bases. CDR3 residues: CASSSGQGANGYTF. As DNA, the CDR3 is TGTGCCAGCAGTTCGGGACAGGGGGCGAATGGCTACACCTTC.

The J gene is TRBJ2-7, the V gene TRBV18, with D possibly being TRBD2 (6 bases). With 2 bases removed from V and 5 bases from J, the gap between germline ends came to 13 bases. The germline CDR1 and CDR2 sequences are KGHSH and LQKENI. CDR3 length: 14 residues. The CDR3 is CASSPRGEEDEQYF. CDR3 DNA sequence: TGTGCCAGCTCACCAAGAGGGGAGGAGGACGAGCAGTACTTC.

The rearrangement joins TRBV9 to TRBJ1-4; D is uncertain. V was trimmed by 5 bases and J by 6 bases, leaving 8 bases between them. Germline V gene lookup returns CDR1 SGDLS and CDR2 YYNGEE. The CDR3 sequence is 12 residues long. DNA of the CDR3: TGTGCCAGCAGTTTTGGGGATGAAAAACTGTTTTTT. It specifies CASSFGDEKLFF.

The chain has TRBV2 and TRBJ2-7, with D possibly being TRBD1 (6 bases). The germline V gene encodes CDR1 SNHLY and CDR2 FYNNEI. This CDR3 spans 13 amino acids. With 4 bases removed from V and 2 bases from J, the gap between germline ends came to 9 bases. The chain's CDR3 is CASSVGTTYEQYF. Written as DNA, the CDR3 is TGTGCCAGCAGTGTCGGGACAACCTACGAGCAGTACTTC.